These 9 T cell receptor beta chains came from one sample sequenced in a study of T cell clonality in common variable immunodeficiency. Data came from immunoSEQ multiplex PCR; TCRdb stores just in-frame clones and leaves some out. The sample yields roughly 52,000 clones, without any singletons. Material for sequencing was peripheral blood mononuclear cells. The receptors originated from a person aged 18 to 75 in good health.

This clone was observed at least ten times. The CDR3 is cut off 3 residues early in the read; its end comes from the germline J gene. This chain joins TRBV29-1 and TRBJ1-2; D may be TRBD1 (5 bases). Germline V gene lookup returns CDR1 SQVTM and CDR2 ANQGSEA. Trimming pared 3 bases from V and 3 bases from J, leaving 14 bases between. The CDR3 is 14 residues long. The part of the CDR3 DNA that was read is TGCAGCGTTGATGTGGGGGGGAGGGACTATGGC. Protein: CSVDVGGRDYG. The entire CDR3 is CSVDVGGRDYGYTF.

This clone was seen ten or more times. Incomplete CDR3 DNA: TGTGCCAGCAGTAGGAGGGCTAGCGGAATCACAGATACG. It specifies CASSRRASGITDT. The whole CDR3 sequence reads CASSRRASGITDTQYF. This chain links TRBV2 with TRBJ2-3; 7 bases align to TRBD2. The read finishes 3 residues shy of the CDR3 end, and the germline J gene is used to complete it. CDR3 length: 16 amino acids. From germline, CDR1 is SNHLY and CDR2 FYNNEI. V dropped 5 bases and J dropped 2; count of bases not matched to a gene: 10.

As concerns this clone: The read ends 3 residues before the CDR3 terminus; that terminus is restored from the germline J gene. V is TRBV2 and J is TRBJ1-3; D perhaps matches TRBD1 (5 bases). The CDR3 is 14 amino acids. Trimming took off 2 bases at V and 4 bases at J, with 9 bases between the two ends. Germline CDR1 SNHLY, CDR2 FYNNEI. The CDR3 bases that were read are TGTGCCAGCAGTGAATCTTGGACAGGAAACACC. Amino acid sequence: CASSESWTGNT. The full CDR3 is CASSESWTGNTIYF.

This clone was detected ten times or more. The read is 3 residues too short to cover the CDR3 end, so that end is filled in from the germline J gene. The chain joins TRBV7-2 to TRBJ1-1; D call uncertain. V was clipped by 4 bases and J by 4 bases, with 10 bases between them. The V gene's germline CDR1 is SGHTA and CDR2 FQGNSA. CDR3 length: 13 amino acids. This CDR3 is CASSWSPGTEAFF. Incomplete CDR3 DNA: TGTGCCAGCAGCTGGTCCCCGGGCACTGAA.

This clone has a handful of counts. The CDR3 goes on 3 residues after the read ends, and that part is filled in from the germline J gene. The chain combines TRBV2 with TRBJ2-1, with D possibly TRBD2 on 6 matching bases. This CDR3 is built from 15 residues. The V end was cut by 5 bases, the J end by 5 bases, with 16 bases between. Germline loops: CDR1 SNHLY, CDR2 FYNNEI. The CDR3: CASSSPRGSNNEQFF. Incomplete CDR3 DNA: TGTGCCAGCAGTTCTCCCCGGGGGTCGAACAATGAG.

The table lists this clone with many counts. This chain's CDR3 is CASSQGAGANTGELFF. The CDR3 bases that were read are TGCGCCAGCAGCCAAGGAGCGGGGGCGAACACCGGGGAG. The V call is TRBV4-1, the J call TRBJ2-2; 8 positions agree with TRBD2. The read ends 3 residues early relative to the CDR3; the germline J gene fills the gap. The CDR3 contains 16 residues. Germline V gives CDR1 MGHRA, CDR2 YSYEKL. J gave up 0 bases and V 1 base, and 1 base lay outside the gene matches.

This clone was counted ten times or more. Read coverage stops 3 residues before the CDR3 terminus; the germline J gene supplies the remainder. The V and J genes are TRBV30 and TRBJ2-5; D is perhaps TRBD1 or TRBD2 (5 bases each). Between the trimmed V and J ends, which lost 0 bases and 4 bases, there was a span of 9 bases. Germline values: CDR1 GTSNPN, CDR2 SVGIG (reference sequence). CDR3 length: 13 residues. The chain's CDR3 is CAWSVRGAETQYF. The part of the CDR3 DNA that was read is TGTGCCTGGAGTGTGAGGGGCGCAGAGACC.

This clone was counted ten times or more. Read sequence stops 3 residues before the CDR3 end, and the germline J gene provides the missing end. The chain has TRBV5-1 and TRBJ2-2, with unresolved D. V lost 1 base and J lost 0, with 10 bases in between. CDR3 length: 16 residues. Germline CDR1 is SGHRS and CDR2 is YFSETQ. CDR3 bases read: TGCGCCAGCAGCTTGTCCTTTAGATCGAACACCGGGGAG. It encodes CASSLSFRSNTGE. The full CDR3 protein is CASSLSFRSNTGELFF.

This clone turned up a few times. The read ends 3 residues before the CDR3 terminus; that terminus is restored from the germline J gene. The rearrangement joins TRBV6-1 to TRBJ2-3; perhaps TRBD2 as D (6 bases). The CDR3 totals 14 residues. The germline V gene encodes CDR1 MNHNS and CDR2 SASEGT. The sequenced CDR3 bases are TGTGCCAGCAGTCAAGTAACGGGAGCGGAGACG. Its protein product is CASSQVTGAET. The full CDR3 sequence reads CASSQVTGAETQYF.